The 14 T cell receptor beta chains below were found in one sample sequenced in a study of blood T cell repertoires in COVID-19. Measured with immunoSEQ multiplex PCR; TCRdb has only the in-frame clones, and not every one. The table includes 200,000 to 300,000 clones, approximately 81% detected once. Sequencing was carried out using peripheral blood. These receptors were taken from a man in his sixties with acute or convalescent COVID-19.

The chain recombines TRBV5-1 with TRBJ1-1; 7 bases agree with TRBD1. The V gene's germline CDR1 is SGHRS and CDR2 YFSETQ. The junction had 11 bases not matched to a gene; V was cut back by 3 bases and J by 0 bases. CDR3 length: 17 amino acids. The CDR3 DNA follows: TGCGCCAGCAGCTCTCCAGGGGGAAAGAGGGTGAACACTGAAGCTTTCTTT. Translating gives CASSSPGGKRVNTEAFF.

The J gene is TRBJ2-5, the V gene TRBV6-5; TRBD2 matches 11 bases. The CDR3 is 15 amino acids. J was trimmed by 5 bases and V by 4 bases; bases with no gene match: 6. Germline values: CDR1 MNHEY, CDR2 SVGAGI. Here the CDR3 DNA reads TGTGCCAGCAGTTTAGCGGGGGGGCCTGGGGAGACCCAGTACTTC. Protein product: CASSLAGGPGETQYF.

Points on this clone: The same CDR3 is also encoded by other DNA sequences in this sample. As DNA, the CDR3 is TGTGCCAGCAGTTACTCGGACAGGGGCTCCTACGAGCAGTACTTC. Translating it yields CASSYSDRGSYEQYF. The rearrangement links TRBV6-5 to TRBJ2-7; 9 bases are shared with TRBD1. CDR1 and CDR2 (germline): MNHEY, SVGAGI. This CDR3 has 15 residues. J gave up 0 bases and V 0 bases, and 0 bases lay outside the gene matches.

J is TRBJ2-7 and V is TRBV15; TRBD1 matches at 8 bases. The J segment lost 3 bases and the V segment lost 4 bases, leaving 8 bases of the junction unmatched. Germline-derived CDR1 and CDR2 are LNHNV and YYDKDF (reference sequence). The CDR3 is 15 residues long. The CDR3 protein is CATSTQTGVDYEQYF. DNA for the CDR3: TGTGCCACCAGCACCCAGACAGGGGTAGACTACGAGCAGTACTTC. The variable domain in full, with the rest retrieved from reference TRBV15 and TRBJ2-7, is DAMVIQNPRYQVTQFGKPVTLSCSQTLNHNVMYWYQQKSSQAPKLLFHYYDKDFNNEADTPDNFQSRRPNTSFCFLDIRSPGLGDTAMYLCATSTQTGVDYEQYFGPGTRLTVT.

CDR3 nucleotide sequence: TGTGCCAGCAGCATCGCGGACAGGGGGCATAGTCAGCCCCAGCATTTT. It yields the protein CASSIADRGHSQPQHF. This chain connects TRBV5-6 to TRBJ1-5; 11 bases fit TRBD1. This CDR3 has 16 amino acids. Trimming cost V 4 bases and J 6 bases; bases outside gene matches: 9. Germline V gives CDR1 SGHDT, CDR2 YYEEEE.

The chain couples TRBV29-1 to TRBJ1-1; possibly TRBD1 for D (6 bases). Trimming pared 6 bases from V and 1 base from J, leaving 12 bases between. The V gene's germline CDR1 is SQVTM and CDR2 ANQGSEA. The length of the CDR3 is 13 residues. CDR3 sequence reads: CSVRRQENTEAFF. The CDR3, as DNA: TGCAGCGTGAGGAGACAGGAGAACACTGAAGCTTTCTTT.

The V gene is TRBV9, the J gene TRBJ2-4; 8 bases are a match to TRBD1. V trimming: 0 bases; J trimming: 0 bases; junction bases outside the gene matches: 8. The germline V gene has CDR1 SGDLS and CDR2 YYNGEE. This CDR3 contains 18 residues. The CDR3 loop is CASSVGRQGTLAKNIQYF. CDR3 DNA sequence: TGTGCCAGCAGCGTAGGGCGACAGGGGACACTAGCCAAAAACATTCAGTACTTC.

The chain joins TRBV6-2 or TRBV6-3 to TRBJ1-2; TRBD1 aligns across 8 bases. Trimming took 2 bases from V and 2 from J; bases not matched to a gene: 4. Germline values: CDR1 MNHEY, CDR2 SVGEGT. The CDR3 has 15 amino acids. DNA for the CDR3: TGTGCCAGCAGTTACCCCGGGACAGGAAACTATGGCTACACCTTC. Amino acids: CASSYPGTGNYGYTF.

The chain uses TRBV27 and TRBJ2-1; TRBD2 aligns across 7 bases. The CDR3 is 18 amino acids. From germline, CDR1 is MNHEY and CDR2 SMNVEV (reference sequence). V dropped 3 bases and J dropped 10; count of bases not matched to a gene: 21. The CDR3 nucleotides are TGTGCCAGCAGTTTTCAGGGTTTGGGAGGGAACGGCTACAGCGAGCAGTTCTTC. This sequence encodes CASSFQGLGGNGYSEQFF.

Only one count was recorded for this clone. Here the CDR3 reads CSAAGHSSHYEQYF. Written as DNA, the CDR3 is TGCAGCGCTGCCGGACATTCCTCCCACTACGAGCAGTACTTC. J is TRBJ2-7 and V is TRBV29-1, with D possibly matching TRBD1 (5 bases). Deletions cut 7 bases from V and 3 bases from J, with 19 bases between. Germline CDR1 and CDR2: SQVTM and ANQGSEA. The CDR3 sequence is 14 residues long.

This clone was seen just once. The CDR3 loop reads CASSQRLAGGHQETQYF. The CDR3 nucleotides read TGTGCCAGCAGCCAAAGACTAGCGGGGGGCCACCAAGAGACCCAGTACTTC. This chain links TRBV4-2 with TRBJ2-5; 13 nucleotides agree with TRBD2. This CDR3 comprises 17 residues. The V segment lost 2 bases and the J segment 0 bases; nucleotides outside the gene matches: 3. Germline assignment: CDR1 LGHNA and CDR2 YNFKEQ.

The chain uses TRBV19 and TRBJ1-3; D is unresolved. The V end lost 3 bases, the J end lost 4 bases, and 22 bases lay between the germline ends. This CDR3 has 18 amino acids. Germline V gene lookup returns CDR1 LNHDA and CDR2 SQIVND (reference sequence). Here the CDR3 reads CASSIRGSRVGGGNTIYF. CDR3 coding DNA: TGTGCCAGTAGTATTCGTGGGTCTAGGGTCGGAGGAGGAAACACCATATATTTT. Supplemented by reference TRBV19 and TRBJ1-3, the full variable domain reads DGGITQSPKYLFRKEGQNVTLSCEQNLNHDAMYWYRQDPGQGLRLIYYSQIVNDFQKGDIAEGYSVSREKKESFPLTVTSAQKNPTAFYLCASSIRGSRVGGGNTIYFGEGSWLTVV.

The V gene is TRBV7-9, the J gene TRBJ2-1, with 16 nucleotides matching TRBD2. CDR3 size: 19 residues. Losses at the gene ends were 4 bases for V and 0 bases for J; bases not matched to a gene: 6. Germline CDR1 reads SEHNR; CDR2 reads FQNEAQ (reference sequence). The CDR3 loop is CASSSGTSGGASSYNEQFF. The DNA of the CDR3 is TGTGCCAGCAGCTCCGGGACTAGCGGGGGGGCGAGCTCCTACAATGAGCAGTTCTTC.

The V call is TRBV2, the J call TRBJ1-6; a possible D gene is TRBD1 (6 bases). The CDR3 runs to 14 residues. Trimming pared 3 bases from V and 7 bases from J, leaving 10 bases between. Germline V gives CDR1 SNHLY, CDR2 FYNNEI. The CDR3 loop is CASSEGAGNSPLHF. DNA of the CDR3: TGTGCCAGCAGTGAGGGGGCCGGCAATTCACCCCTCCACTTT.